Listed here are 17 T cell receptor beta chains from one sample, sequenced in a study of early T cells in non-severe SARS-CoV-2 infection. TCRdb used MiXCR to reprocess the 5' RACE reads, holding one entry per CDR3 protein. The profile shows approximately 64,000 distinct CDR3 sequences, around 19% of them singletons. This specimen was whole blood, taken at baseline. The receptors originated from an adult who was a healthcare worker with PCR-confirmed SARS-CoV-2 infection or an uninfected control (not recorded which).

This clonotype was observed a handful of times. The CDR3 DNA reads as TGCGCCGGCTCGGCCTACGAGCAGTACTTC. This translates into CAGSAYEQYF. The chain joins TRBV10-1 to TRBJ2-7; no clear D gene. The CDR3 is 10 amino acids. Germline V gene lookup returns CDR1 WNHNN and CDR2 SYGVQD (reference sequence). The V end lost 11 bases, the J end lost 2 bases, and 7 bases lay between the germline ends.

The sample holds a few counts of this clonotype. This chain uses TRBV7-2 with TRBJ2-7; D is tentatively TRBD1 or TRBD2 (5 bases each). This CDR3 is 18 amino acids long. Trimming shortened V by 2 bases and J by 5 bases, and 25 bases separated the two germline ends. Looked up from germline, CDR1 is SGHTA and CDR2 is FQGNSA. CDR3 bases: TGTGCCAGCAGCTTATTGGCCAGGAGAAGGGACCCTAGCAACGAGCAGTACTTC. Its translation is CASSLLARRRDPSNEQYF.

In this sample, this clonotype turned up many times. The V call is TRBV20-1, the J call TRBJ2-5, with D hard to call. From germline, CDR1 is DFQATT and CDR2 SNEGSKA (reference sequence). This CDR3 comprises 13 residues. Trimming removed 7 bases at V and 1 base at J, with 13 bases between. The CDR3 is CSGRSGLQETQYF. CDR3 DNA: TGCAGTGGCAGATCGGGCCTCCAAGAGACCCAGTACTTC.

The J gene is TRBJ1-4, the V gene TRBV6-1; 11 nucleotides line up with TRBD1. The CDR3 has 15 amino acids. The V and J ends lost 8 bases and 8 bases, in that order; junction bases with no gene match: 10. Per the germline V gene, CDR1 is MNHNS and CDR2 is SASEGT. CDR3: CASSPSGTGGEKLFF. DNA for the CDR3: TGTGCCAGCTCCCCAAGCGGGACAGGGGGAGAAAAACTGTTTTTT.

This clonotype was counted many times. The rearrangement uses TRBV4-2 and TRBJ1-4; tentatively, D is TRBD1 (5 bases). The CDR3 loop spans 14 amino acids. Germline CDR1 is LGHNA and CDR2 is YNFKEQ. V gave up 4 bases and J gave up 7 bases, with 13 bases separating them. CDR3 nucleotides: TGTGCCAGCAGCCCGCCGGGGGGGGGTGAAAAACTGTTTTTT. It is translated as CASSPPGGGEKLFF.

There are a few counts of this clonotype. This chain links TRBV5-8 with TRBJ1-2; no reliable D call. Germline CDR1 and CDR2: SGHTS and YDEGEE. The CDR3 sequence is 15 residues long. V was cut by 4 bases and J by 0 bases, with 13 bases left in between. The CDR3 is CASSRGVQTNYGYTF. The DNA for the CDR3 is TGTGCCAGCAGCCGCGGGGTACAGACTAACTATGGCTACACCTTC. The full variable domain, in which reference TRBV5-8 and TRBJ1-2 provide the parts outside the CDR3, is EAGVTQSPTHLIKTRGQQATLRCSPISGHTSVYWYQQALGLGLQFLLWYDEGEERNRGNFPPRFSGRQFPNYSSELNVNALELEDSALYLCASSRGVQTNYGYTFGSGTRLTVV.

This clonotype was observed a handful of times. This CDR3 reads CASRYQEFGTEAFF. In nucleotides, the CDR3 is TGTGCCAGCAGGTACCAGGAGTTCGGCACTGAAGCTTTCTTT. This rearrangement joins TRBV7-2 to TRBJ1-1; D uncertain. This CDR3 is 14 amino acids long. The V end was cut by 6 bases, the J end by 4 bases, with 15 bases between. Germline V gene lookup returns CDR1 SGHTA and CDR2 FQGNSA.

In this sample, this clonotype turned up a few times. The chain carries TRBV19 and TRBJ1-2, with D uncertain. Per the germline V gene, CDR1 is LNHDA and CDR2 is SQIVND (reference sequence). Trimming took off 1 base at V and 4 bases at J, with 1 base between the two ends. CDR3 length: 11 amino acids. The DNA for the CDR3 is TGTGCCAGTAGTATAGGCTATGGCTACACCTTC. It encodes CASSIGYGYTF.

A few counts support this clonotype. The V call is TRBV5-4, the J call TRBJ1-2; D is unclear. Trimming left V 1 base short and J 0 bases short, with 4 bases between. The CDR3 runs 13 residues. Germline V gene data show CDR1 as SGHNT and CDR2 as YYREEE (reference sequence). Here the CDR3 DNA reads TGTGCCAGCAGCTTGTACCCTAACTATGGCTACACCTTC. Translation gives CASSLYPNYGYTF.

The table lists this clonotype with a few counts. This chain connects TRBV9 to TRBJ2-1, with TRBD1 matching over 8 bases. CDR1 is SGDLS and CDR2 is YYNGEE in the germline V gene. The trim removed 0 bases at V and 8 bases at J, leaving 10 bases unmatched. The CDR3 has 16 residues. CDR3 nucleotide sequence: TGTGCCAGCAGCGTAGACCTTCCAGGGGGCAACGATGAGCAGTTCTTC. Translation: CASSVDLPGGNDEQFF.

V usage is TRBV6-2 or TRBV6-3 and J usage is TRBJ1-5, with D perhaps TRBD1 (5 bases). Germline CDR1 is MNHEY and CDR2 is SVGEGT. With 7 bases removed from V and 0 bases from J, the gap between germline ends came to 10 bases. The CDR3 has 14 residues. CDR3 sequence reads: CASTLDNSNQPQHF. The DNA of the CDR3 is TGTGCCAGCACCCTGGACAATAGCAATCAGCCCCAGCATTTT.

This clonotype was detected a few times. The gene calls are TRBV7-2 and TRBJ2-1, with 9 bases lining up with TRBD2. This CDR3 spans 16 amino acids. CDR1 and CDR2 from the germline V gene are SGHTA and FQGNSA. After removal of 3 bases from V and 4 bases from J, the junction contained 7 bases not matched to a gene. The CDR3 DNA follows: TGTGCCAGCAGCTTCCAGGCTAGCGGGATTTACAATGAGCAGTTCTTC. Amino acid sequence: CASSFQASGIYNEQFF. Full variable domain (rest looked up from reference TRBV7-2 and TRBJ2-1): GAGVSQSPSNKVTEKGKDVELRCDPISGHTALYWYRQSLGQGLEFLIYFQGNSAPDKSGLPSDRFSAERTGGSVSTLTIQRTQQEDSAVYLCASSFQASGIYNEQFFGPGTRLTVL.

V usage is TRBV5-1 and J usage is TRBJ2-3; D remains ambiguous. Germline assignment: CDR1 SGHRS and CDR2 YFSETQ. This CDR3 spans 13 amino acids. Trimming took off 4 bases at V and 4 bases at J, with 10 bases between the two ends. The CDR3, as DNA: TGCGCCAGCAGCCTGACAAGTCCAGATACGCAGTATTTT. Its protein is CASSLTSPDTQYF.

This clonotype was seen only a few times. The chain is built from TRBV20-1 and TRBJ1-5; D not resolved. V lost 0 bases and J lost 0, with 12 bases in between. Germline V gives CDR1 DFQATT, CDR2 SNEGSKA (reference sequence). There are 16 residues in the CDR3. The CDR3 protein is CSARDQREYSNQPQHF. In DNA, the CDR3 is TGCAGTGCTAGAGATCAAAGGGAGTATAGCAATCAGCCCCAGCATTTT.

This clonotype was counted a few times. The CDR3 loop reads CASSPRLAGGFTDTQYF. CDR3 bases: TGTGCCAGCAGCCCCAGACTAGCGGGAGGGTTCACAGATACGCAGTATTTT. This sequence joins TRBV7-2 and TRBJ2-3, with TRBD2 identical over 14 bases. The CDR3 spans 17 residues. Looked up from germline, CDR1 is SGHTA and CDR2 is FQGNSA. V shed 5 bases and J 2 bases; nucleotides not matched to a gene: 6.

V usage is TRBV7-2 and J usage is TRBJ2-4, with 7 bases fitting TRBD1. The germline V gene has CDR1 SGHTA and CDR2 FQGNSA. The CDR3 contains 14 residues. With 2 bases clipped from V and 5 bases from J, the junction kept 3 bases outside the gene matches. The CDR3 region is CASSLTGVQNIQYF. The CDR3 coding sequence is TGTGCCAGCAGCTTAACAGGGGTACAAAACATTCAGTACTTC. Full variable domain (missing parts from reference TRBV7-2 and TRBJ2-4): GAGVSQSPSNKVTEKGKDVELRCDPISGHTALYWYRQSLGQGLEFLIYFQGNSAPDKSGLPSDRFSAERTGGSVSTLTIQRTQQEDSAVYLCASSLTGVQNIQYFGAGTRLSVL.

This clonotype was seen only a few times. The chain links TRBV15 to TRBJ2-7; 8 positions match TRBD1. The V and J ends lost 0 bases and 7 bases, in that order; junction bases with no gene match: 5. The CDR3 has 14 amino acids. CDR1 is LNHNV and CDR2 is YYDKDF in the germline V gene (reference sequence). The CDR3 DNA is TGTGCCACCAGCAGAGATCTGAGACAGGGGGAGCAGTACTTC. Protein sequence: CATSRDLRQGEQYF.